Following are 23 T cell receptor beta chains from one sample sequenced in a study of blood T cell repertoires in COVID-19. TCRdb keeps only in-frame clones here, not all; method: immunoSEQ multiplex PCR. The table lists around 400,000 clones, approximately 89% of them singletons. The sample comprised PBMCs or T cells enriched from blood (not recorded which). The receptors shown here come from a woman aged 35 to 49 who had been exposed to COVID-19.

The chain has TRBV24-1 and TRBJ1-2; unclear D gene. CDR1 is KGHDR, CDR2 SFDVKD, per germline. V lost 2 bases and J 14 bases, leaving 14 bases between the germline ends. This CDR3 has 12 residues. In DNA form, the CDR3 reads TGTGCCACCAGTGATTACGGTGCGTCGTATACCTTC. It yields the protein CATSDYGASYTF.

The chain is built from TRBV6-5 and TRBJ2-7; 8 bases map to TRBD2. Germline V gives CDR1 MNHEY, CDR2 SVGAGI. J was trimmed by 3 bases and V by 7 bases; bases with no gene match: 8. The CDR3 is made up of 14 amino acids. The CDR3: CASTPSGTSYEQYF. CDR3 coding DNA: TGTGCCAGCACCCCATCCGGGACTAGCTACGAGCAGTACTTC.

This CDR3 is CASSPARAAFMNTEAFF. The CDR3 DNA follows: TGTGCCAGCTCACCGGCGAGGGCAGCTTTCATGAACACTGAAGCTTTCTTT. The chain employs TRBV18 and TRBJ1-1; D is undetermined. Trimming removed 3 bases at V and 0 bases at J, with 17 bases between. CDR1 KGHSH and CDR2 LQKENI come from the germline V gene. The CDR3 covers 17 residues.

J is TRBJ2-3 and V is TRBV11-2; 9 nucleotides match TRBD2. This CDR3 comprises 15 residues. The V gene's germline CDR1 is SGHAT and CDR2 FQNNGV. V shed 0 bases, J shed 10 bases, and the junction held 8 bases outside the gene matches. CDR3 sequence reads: CASSLEAGGQRAQYF. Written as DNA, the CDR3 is TGTGCCAGCAGCTTAGAGGCGGGGGGGCAGAGGGCGCAGTATTTT.

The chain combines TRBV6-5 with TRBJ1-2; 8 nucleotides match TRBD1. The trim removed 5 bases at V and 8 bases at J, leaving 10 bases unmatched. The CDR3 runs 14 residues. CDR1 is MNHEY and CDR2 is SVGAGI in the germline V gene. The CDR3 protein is CASSRDRSVPGYTF. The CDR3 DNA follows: TGTGCCAGCAGTAGGGACAGGAGTGTCCCCGGCTACACCTTC.

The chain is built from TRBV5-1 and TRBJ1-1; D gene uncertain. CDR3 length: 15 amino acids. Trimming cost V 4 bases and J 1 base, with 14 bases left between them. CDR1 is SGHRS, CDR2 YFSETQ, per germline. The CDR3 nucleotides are TGCGCCAGCAGCCCTGCGTTTCGGGGGAACACTGAAGCTTTCTTT. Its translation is CASSPAFRGNTEAFF.

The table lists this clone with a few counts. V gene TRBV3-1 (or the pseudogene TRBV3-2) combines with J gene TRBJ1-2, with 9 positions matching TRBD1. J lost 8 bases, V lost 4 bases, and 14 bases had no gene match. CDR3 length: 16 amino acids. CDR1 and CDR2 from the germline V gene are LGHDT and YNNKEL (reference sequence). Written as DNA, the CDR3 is TGTGCCAGCAGCCCTGCTCCGGGACAGGGAACATCCGGCTACACCTTC. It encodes CASSPAPGQGTSGYTF.

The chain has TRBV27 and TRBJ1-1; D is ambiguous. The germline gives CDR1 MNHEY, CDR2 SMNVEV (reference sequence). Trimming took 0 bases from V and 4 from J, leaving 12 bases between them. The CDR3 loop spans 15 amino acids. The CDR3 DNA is TGTGCCAGCAGTTTATCCCTACCTGCGGGCACTGAAGCTTTCTTT. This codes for CASSLSLPAGTEAFF.

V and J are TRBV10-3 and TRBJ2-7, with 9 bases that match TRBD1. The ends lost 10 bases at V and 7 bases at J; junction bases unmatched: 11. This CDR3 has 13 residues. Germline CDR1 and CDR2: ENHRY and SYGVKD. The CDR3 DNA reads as TGTGCCAACTCCGGGACAGGGCCGGGGGAGCAGTACTTC. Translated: CANSGTGPGEQYF.

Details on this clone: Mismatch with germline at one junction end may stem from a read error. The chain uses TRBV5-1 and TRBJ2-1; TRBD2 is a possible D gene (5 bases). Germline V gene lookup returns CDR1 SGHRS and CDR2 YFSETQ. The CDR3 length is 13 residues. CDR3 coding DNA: TGCGCCAGCACCTTGGACTCCCTCAATGAGCAGTTCTTC. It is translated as CASTLDSLNEQFF.

The chain's CDR3 is CASNVRQTNTEAFF. In DNA form, the CDR3 reads TGTGCCAGCAACGTAAGACAGACGAACACTGAAGCTTTCTTT. V is TRBV6-5 and J is TRBJ1-1; a possible D gene is TRBD1 (5 bases). V dropped 7 bases and J dropped 1 base, with 13 bases sitting between them. The CDR3 is made up of 14 amino acids. The V gene's germline CDR1 is MNHEY and CDR2 SVGAGI.

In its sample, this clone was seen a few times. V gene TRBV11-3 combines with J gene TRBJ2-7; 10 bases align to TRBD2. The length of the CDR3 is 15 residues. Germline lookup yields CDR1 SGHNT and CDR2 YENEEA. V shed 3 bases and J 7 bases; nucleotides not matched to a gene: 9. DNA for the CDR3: TGTGCCAGCAGCTTGAGAGCGGGAGGGGAATGGGAGCAGTACTTC. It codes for CASSLRAGGEWEQYF.

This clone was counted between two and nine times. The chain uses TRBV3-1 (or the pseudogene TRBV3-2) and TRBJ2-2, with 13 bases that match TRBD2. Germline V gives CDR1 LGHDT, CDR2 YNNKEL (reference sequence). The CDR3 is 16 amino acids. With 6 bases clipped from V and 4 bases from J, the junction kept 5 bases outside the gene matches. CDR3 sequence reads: CASRRTSGRVTGELFF. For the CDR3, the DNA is TGTGCCAGCAGAAGGACTAGCGGGAGAGTCACCGGGGAGCTGTTTTTT.

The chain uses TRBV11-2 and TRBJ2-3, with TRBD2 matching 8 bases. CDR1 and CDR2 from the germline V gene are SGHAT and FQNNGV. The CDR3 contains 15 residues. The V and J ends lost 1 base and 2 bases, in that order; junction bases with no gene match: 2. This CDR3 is CASSLGRGVTDTQYF. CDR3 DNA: TGTGCCAGCAGCTTAGGGCGGGGGGTCACAGATACGCAGTATTTT.

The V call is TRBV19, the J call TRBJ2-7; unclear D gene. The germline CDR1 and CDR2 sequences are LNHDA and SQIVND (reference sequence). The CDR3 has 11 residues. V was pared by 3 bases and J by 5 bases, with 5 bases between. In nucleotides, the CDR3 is TGTGCCAGTAGTATGGGCCACGAGCAGTACTTC. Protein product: CASSMGHEQYF.

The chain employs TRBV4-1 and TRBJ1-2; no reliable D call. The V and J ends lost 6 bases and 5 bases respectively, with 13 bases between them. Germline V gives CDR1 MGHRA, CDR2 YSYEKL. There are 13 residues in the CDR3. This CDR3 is CASRKAEDYGYTF. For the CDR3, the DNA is TGCGCCAGCAGAAAGGCAGAGGATTATGGCTACACCTTC.

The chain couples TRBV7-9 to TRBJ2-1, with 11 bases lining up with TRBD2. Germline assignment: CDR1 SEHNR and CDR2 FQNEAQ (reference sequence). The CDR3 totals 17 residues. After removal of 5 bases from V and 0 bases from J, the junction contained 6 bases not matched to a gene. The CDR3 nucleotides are TGTGCCAGCAGCCTTAGACTAGCGGGGAGCTCCTACAATGAGCAGTTCTTC. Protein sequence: CASSLRLAGSSYNEQFF.

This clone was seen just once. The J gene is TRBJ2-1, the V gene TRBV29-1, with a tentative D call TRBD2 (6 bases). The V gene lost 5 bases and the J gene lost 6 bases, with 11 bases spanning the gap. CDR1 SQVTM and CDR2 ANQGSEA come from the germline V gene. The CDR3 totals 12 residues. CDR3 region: CSVRQGGNEQFF. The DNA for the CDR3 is TGCAGCGTTCGTCAGGGAGGCAATGAGCAGTTCTTC.

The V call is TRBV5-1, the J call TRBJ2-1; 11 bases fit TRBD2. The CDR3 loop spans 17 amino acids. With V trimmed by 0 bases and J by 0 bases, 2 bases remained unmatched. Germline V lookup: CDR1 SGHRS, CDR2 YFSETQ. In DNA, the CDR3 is TGCGCCAGCAGCTTGGGTCTAGCGGGGGGCTCCTACAATGAGCAGTTCTTC. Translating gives CASSLGLAGGSYNEQFF. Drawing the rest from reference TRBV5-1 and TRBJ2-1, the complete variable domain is KAGVTQTPRYLIKTRGQQVTLSCSPISGHRSVSWYQQTPGQGLQFLFEYFSETQRNKGNFPGRFSGRQFSNSRSEMNVSTLELGDSALYLCASSLGLAGGSYNEQFFGPGTRLTVL.

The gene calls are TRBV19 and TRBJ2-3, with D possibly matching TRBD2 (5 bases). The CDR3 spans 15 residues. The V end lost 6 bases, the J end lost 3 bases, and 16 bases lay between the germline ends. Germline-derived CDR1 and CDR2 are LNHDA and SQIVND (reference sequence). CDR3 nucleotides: TGTGCCAGTAGCCTCAAGGAGGCAGGAACAGATACGCAGTATTTT. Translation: CASSLKEAGTDTQYF.

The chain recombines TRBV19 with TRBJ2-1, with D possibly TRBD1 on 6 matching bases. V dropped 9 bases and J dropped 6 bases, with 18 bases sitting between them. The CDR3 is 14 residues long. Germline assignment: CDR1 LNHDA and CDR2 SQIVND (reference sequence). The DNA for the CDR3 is TGTGCCAGCACGGCCAGGGGATTTTCCAATGAGCAGTTCTTC. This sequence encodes CASTARGFSNEQFF.

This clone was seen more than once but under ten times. This CDR3 is CASSIKGTGLAKNIQYF. The CDR3 DNA follows: TGTGCCAGTAGTATTAAGGGGACAGGGCTAGCCAAAAACATTCAGTACTTC. This rearrangement joins TRBV19 to TRBJ2-4; 9 bases fit TRBD1. Germline values: CDR1 LNHDA, CDR2 SQIVND (reference sequence). V lost 3 bases to trimming and J lost 0 bases; unmatched junction nucleotides: 6. The CDR3 length is 17 residues.

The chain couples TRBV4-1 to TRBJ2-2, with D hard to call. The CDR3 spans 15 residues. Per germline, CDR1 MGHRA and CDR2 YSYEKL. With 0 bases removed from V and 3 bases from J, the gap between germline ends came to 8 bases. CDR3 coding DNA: TGCGCCAGCAGCCAAGATACTGCGTACACCGGGGAGCTGTTTTTT. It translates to CASSQDTAYTGELFF.